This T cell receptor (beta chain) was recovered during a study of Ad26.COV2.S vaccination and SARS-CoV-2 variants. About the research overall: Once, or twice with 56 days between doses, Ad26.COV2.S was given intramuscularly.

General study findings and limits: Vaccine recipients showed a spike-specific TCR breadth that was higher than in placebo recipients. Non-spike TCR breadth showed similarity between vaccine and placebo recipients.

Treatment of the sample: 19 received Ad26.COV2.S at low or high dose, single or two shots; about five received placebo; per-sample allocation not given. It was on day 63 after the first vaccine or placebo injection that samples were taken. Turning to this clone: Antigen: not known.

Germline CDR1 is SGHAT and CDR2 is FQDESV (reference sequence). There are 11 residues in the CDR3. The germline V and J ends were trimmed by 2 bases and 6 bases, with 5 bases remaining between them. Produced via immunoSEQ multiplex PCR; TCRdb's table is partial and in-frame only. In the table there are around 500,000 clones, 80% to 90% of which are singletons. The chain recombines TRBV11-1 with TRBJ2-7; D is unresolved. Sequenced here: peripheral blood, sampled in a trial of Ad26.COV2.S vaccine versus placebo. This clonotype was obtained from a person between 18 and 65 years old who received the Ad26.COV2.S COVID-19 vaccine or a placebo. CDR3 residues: CASSLYSEQYF. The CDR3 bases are TGTGCCAGCAGCTTATATTCCGAGCAGTACTTC.